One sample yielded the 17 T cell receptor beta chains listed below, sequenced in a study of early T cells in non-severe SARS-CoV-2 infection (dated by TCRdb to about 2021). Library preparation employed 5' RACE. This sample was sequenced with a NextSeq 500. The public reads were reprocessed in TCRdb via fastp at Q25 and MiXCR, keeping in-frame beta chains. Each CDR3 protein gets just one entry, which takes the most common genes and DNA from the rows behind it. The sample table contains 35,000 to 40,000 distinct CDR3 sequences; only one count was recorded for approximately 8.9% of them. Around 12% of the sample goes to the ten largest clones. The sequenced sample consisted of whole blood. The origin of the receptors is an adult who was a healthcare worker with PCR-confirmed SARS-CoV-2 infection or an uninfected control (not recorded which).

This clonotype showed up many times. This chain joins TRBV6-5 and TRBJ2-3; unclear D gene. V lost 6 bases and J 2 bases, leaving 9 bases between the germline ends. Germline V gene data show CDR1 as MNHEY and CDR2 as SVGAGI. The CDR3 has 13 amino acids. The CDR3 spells CASRRPITDTQYF. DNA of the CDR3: TGTGCCAGCAGACGACCAATCACAGATACGCAGTATTTT.

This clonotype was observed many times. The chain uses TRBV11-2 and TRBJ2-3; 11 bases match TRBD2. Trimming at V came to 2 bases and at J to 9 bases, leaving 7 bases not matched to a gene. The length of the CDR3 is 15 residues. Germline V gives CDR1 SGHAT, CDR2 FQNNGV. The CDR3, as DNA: TGTGCCAGCAGCTTACAGATGACTAGCGGGACGACGCAGTATTTT. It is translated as CASSLQMTSGTTQYF.

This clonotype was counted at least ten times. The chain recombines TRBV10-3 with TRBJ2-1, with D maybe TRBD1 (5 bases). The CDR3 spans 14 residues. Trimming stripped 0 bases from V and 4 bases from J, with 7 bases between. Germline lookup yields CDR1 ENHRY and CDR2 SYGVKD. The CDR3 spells CAISESQEYNEQFF. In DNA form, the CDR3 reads TGTGCCATCAGTGAGTCACAGGAGTACAATGAGCAGTTCTTC.

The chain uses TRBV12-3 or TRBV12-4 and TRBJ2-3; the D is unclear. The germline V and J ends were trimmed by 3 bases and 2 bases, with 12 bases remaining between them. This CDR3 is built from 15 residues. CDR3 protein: CASSFFRPPTDTQYF. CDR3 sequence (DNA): TGTGCCAGCAGTTTCTTTCGGCCTCCCACAGATACGCAGTATTTT.

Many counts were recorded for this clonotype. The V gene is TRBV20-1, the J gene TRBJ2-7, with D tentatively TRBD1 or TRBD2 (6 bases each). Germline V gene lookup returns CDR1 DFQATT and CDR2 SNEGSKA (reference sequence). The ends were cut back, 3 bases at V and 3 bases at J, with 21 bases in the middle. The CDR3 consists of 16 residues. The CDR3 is CSASMSLIGGGYEQYF. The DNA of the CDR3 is TGCAGTGCTAGCATGTCCCTAATAGGAGGGGGCTACGAGCAGTACTTC.

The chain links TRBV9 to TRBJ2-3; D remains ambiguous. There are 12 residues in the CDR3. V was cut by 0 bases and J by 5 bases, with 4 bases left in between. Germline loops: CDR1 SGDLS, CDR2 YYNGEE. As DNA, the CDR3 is TGTGCCAGCAGCGTAGACGAAGATACGCAGTATTTT. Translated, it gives CASSVDEDTQYF.

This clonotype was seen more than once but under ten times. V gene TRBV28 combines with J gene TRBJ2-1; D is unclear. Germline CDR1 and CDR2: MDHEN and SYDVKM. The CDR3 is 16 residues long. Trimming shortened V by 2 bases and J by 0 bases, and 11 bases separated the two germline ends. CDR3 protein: CASSLLSQPSYNEQFF. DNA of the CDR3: TGTGCCAGCAGTTTACTCAGCCAACCCTCCTACAATGAGCAGTTCTTC.

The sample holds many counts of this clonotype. The CDR3 DNA reads TGTGCCAGCAGTGACTCTGGGGTTTCCTACAATGAGCAGTTCTTC. Encoded protein: CASSDSGVSYNEQFF. This sequence joins TRBV6-4 and TRBJ2-1; D remains ambiguous. CDR1 is MRHNA, CDR2 SNTAGT, per germline. The CDR3 contains 15 residues. V was pared by 0 bases and J by 1 base, with 7 bases between.

CDR3 sequence: CSVGGERGSTDTQYF. CDR3 coding DNA: TGCAGCGTTGGTGGTGAGCGGGGCAGCACAGATACGCAGTATTTT. V usage is TRBV29-1 and J usage is TRBJ2-3; 7 nucleotides match TRBD2. Germline V gene data show CDR1 as SQVTM and CDR2 as ANQGSEA. The junction had 7 bases not matched to a gene; V was cut back by 4 bases and J by 0 bases. This CDR3 has 15 residues.

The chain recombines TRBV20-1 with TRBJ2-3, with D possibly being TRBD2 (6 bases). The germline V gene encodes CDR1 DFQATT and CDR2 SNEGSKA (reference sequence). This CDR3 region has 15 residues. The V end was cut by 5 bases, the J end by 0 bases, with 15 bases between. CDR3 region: CSALFLSGSTDTQYF. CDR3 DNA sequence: TGCAGTGCTCTTTTCTTAAGCGGGAGCACAGATACGCAGTATTTT.

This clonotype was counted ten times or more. CDR3 sequence reads: CASSLLMNTEAFF. The CDR3 nucleotides are TGTGCCAGCAGTTTGCTCATGAACACTGAAGCTTTCTTT. The chain is built from TRBV12-3 or TRBV12-4 and TRBJ1-1; D is unresolved. With 3 bases removed from V and 0 bases from J, the gap between germline ends came to 5 bases. This CDR3 has 13 residues.

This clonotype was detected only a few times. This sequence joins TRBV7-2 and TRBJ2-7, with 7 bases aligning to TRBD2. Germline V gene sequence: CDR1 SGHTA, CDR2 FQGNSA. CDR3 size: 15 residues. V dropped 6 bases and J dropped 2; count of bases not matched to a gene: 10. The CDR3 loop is CASSSGLVLAYEQYF. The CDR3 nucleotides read TGTGCCAGCAGTTCTGGACTAGTTCTAGCCTACGAGCAGTACTTC.

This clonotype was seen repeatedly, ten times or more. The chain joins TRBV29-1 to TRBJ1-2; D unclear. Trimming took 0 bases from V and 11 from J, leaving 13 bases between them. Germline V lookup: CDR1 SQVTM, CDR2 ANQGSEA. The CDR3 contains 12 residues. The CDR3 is CSVEEGRAGYTF. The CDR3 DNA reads TGCAGCGTTGAAGAGGGGAGGGCCGGATACACCTTC.

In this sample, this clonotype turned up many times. As DNA, the CDR3 is TGTGCCAGCAGTTTGGGGACAGGGGGCGGTAAACTGTTTTTT. Translated: CASSLGTGGGKLFF. The V and J genes are TRBV12-3 or TRBV12-4 and TRBJ1-4; TRBD1 agrees at 12 bases. This CDR3 spans 14 amino acids. The V gene end was trimmed by 3 bases and the J gene end by 11 bases; junction bases not matched to a gene: 4.

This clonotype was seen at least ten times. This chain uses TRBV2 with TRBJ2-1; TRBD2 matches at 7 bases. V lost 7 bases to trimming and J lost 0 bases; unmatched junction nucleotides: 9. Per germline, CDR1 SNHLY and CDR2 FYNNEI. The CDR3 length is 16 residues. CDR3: CASNPGLGNSYNEQFF. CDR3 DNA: TGTGCCAGCAATCCAGGACTAGGAAACTCCTACAATGAGCAGTTCTTC.

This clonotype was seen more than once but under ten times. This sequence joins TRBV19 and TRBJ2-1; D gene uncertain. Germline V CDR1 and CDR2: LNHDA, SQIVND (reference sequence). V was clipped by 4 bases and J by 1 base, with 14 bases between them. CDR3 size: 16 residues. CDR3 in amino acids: CASSNLLPPSYNEQFF. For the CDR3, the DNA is TGTGCCAGTAGTAACCTTCTTCCCCCTTCCTACAATGAGCAGTTCTTC.

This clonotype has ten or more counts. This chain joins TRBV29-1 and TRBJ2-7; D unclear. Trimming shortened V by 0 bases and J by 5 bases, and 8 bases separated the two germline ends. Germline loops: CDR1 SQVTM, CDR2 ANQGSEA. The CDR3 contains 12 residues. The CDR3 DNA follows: TGCAGCGTTGAAGATATTGGGGACGAGCAGTACTTC. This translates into CSVEDIGDEQYF.